This T cell receptor (beta chain) was found in a study of shared clonotypes between healthy human individuals. Study findings and constraints: Exclusively blood specimens were collected; tissue repertoires likely differ.

The method was immunoSEQ multiplex PCR; TCRdb's version includes in-frame clones alone and lacks a portion of them. The sample lists over 2,000,000 clones, just under 95% occurring once. Naivety among CD8 cells was defined by CD45RO negativity and positive CCR7 selection, thereby excluding terminally differentiated effector memory CD45RA+ cells. Within Nashville, Tennessee resided all donors, each a Caucasian adult. Looked up from germline, CDR1 is MDHEN and CDR2 is SYDVKM. The CDR3 sequence is 12 residues long. Trimming stripped 6 bases from V and 10 bases from J, with 15 bases between. Regarding this clone: No antigen is known for it.

The source of this sequence is a man aged 18 to 30 in good health. Some clones in this sample may be carry-over from other donors' samples. The chain couples TRBV28 to TRBJ1-2, with unresolved D. Sequenced: naive CD8+ T cells from PBMCs. The CDR3 sequence: CASSIPPLDYTF. In DNA form, the CDR3 reads TGTGCCAGCAGCATCCCCCCGTTAGACTACACCTTC.